The 18 T cell receptor beta chains in this list originate from one sample, sequenced in a study of a mutant IDH1 vaccine in newly diagnosed glioma. Time point here: week 35, safety follow-up. In the vaccine, a single dose held 300 ug of the mutant IDH1 20-mer peptide, along with topical imiquimod. Method: immunoSEQ multiplex PCR; TCRdb's copy keeps in-frame clones and lacks some. The sample records some 71,000 clones, approximately 86% being singletons. These receptors lack a known antigen. The input for sequencing was PBMCs, taken from a glioma patient whose treatment included an IDH1 peptide vaccine. These receptors were collected from a man aged 25 to 45 with glioma.

The chain is built from TRBV30 and TRBJ2-7; a possible D gene is TRBD2 (5 bases). The CDR3 loop spans 13 amino acids. Germline V gene lookup returns CDR1 GTSNPN and CDR2 SVGIG (reference sequence). V was pared by 4 bases and J by 5 bases, with 15 bases between. CDR3: CAWNRGINNEQYF. Here the CDR3 DNA reads TGTGCCTGGAATCGAGGGATAAACAACGAGCAGTACTTC.

The gene calls are TRBV6-5 and TRBJ1-6, with 8 nucleotides matching TRBD1. The CDR3 is made up of 13 amino acids. Germline V gives CDR1 MNHEY, CDR2 SVGAGI. V trimming: 5 bases; J trimming: 12 bases; junction bases outside the gene matches: 6. Written as DNA, the CDR3 is TGTGCCAGCAGTGAGGACAGGGAACAACCCCTCCACTTT. Translated, it gives CASSEDREQPLHF.

The chain has TRBV4-2 and TRBJ2-6; no definite D call. Germline V gives CDR1 LGHNA, CDR2 YNFKEQ. Trimming removed 1 base at V and 10 bases at J, with 14 bases between. The CDR3 loop spans 15 amino acids. Here the CDR3 reads CASSQGRAPLNVLTF. The CDR3 DNA reads as TGTGCCAGCAGCCAAGGACGCGCGCCTTTAAACGTCCTGACTTTC.

J is TRBJ2-1 and V is TRBV19, with TRBD1 as a possible D gene (6 bases). The V end was cut by 4 bases, the J end by 5 bases, with 18 bases between. Germline values: CDR1 LNHDA, CDR2 SQIVND (reference sequence). This CDR3 is 16 amino acids long. CDR3 protein: CASSTLQGSSDNEQFF. The DNA for the CDR3 is TGTGCCAGTAGTACTTTGCAGGGGTCCTCGGACAATGAGCAGTTCTTC.

The chain uses TRBV30 and TRBJ1-1; 10 bases agree with TRBD1. V lost 4 bases to trimming and J lost 5 bases; unmatched junction nucleotides: 10. The CDR3 consists of 15 residues. The germline V gene encodes CDR1 GTSNPN and CDR2 SVGIG (reference sequence). The chain's CDR3 is CAWTDADRGRTEAFF. Written as DNA, the CDR3 is TGTGCCTGGACCGATGCTGACAGGGGGCGGACTGAAGCTTTCTTT.

The gene calls are TRBV7-3 and TRBJ1-1; maybe TRBD1 (5 bases). The V end lost 1 base, the J end lost 5 bases, and 11 bases lay between the germline ends. Per the germline V gene, CDR1 is SGHTA and CDR2 is FQGTGA. There are 14 residues in the CDR3. As DNA, the CDR3 is TGTGCCAGCAGCTTAAGGGCGGGGGAAACTGAAGCTTTCTTT. The encoded protein is CASSLRAGETEAFF.

This chain joins TRBV9 and TRBJ2-7; the match to TRBD2 covers 14 bases. Germline V gene lookup returns CDR1 SGDLS and CDR2 YYNGEE. The CDR3 has 17 residues. With V trimmed by 6 bases and J by 3 bases, 11 bases remained unmatched. The CDR3 spells CASTLGLAGGLIYEQYF. The CDR3 bases are TGTGCCAGCACCCTCGGACTAGCGGGAGGCCTCATCTACGAGCAGTACTTC.

The rearrangement joins TRBV11-3 to TRBJ1-1; the D gene is possibly TRBD1 (5 bases). The CDR3 length is 20 residues. Germline V gene lookup returns CDR1 SGHNT and CDR2 YENEEA. Between the trimmed V and J ends, which lost 1 base and 3 bases, there was a span of 27 bases. Here the CDR3 reads CASSLALLSDHLGEDTEAFF. The CDR3 region has the DNA TGTGCCAGCAGCTTAGCCCTCCTCTCGGACCATTTAGGGGAGGACACTGAAGCTTTCTTT.

The genes are TRBV28 and TRBJ1-5; no clear D. The V and J ends lost 1 base and 5 bases respectively, with 15 bases between them. CDR1 and CDR2 from the germline V gene are MDHEN and SYDVKM. This CDR3 spans 16 amino acids. The CDR3 region is CASSLFAAGQHQPQHF. The CDR3 DNA is TGTGCCAGCAGTTTATTCGCGGCAGGCCAACATCAGCCCCAGCATTTT.

This clone was seen a few times. The rearrangement joins TRBV7-2 to TRBJ1-5; D remains ambiguous. This CDR3 is 15 amino acids long. V was pared by 5 bases and J by 5 bases, with 16 bases between. Germline V CDR1 and CDR2: SGHTA, FQGNSA. Here the CDR3 reads CASSLVGPRDQPQHF. The CDR3 nucleotides read TGTGCCAGCAGCCTAGTTGGGCCGCGGGATCAGCCCCAGCATTTT.

This clone has just one count. V gene TRBV27 combines with J gene TRBJ1-6; TRBD1 aligns across 9 bases. The V gene end was trimmed by 5 bases and the J gene end by 9 bases; junction bases not matched to a gene: 8. The CDR3 consists of 15 residues. Germline V CDR1 and CDR2: MNHEY, SMNVEV (reference sequence). The CDR3 nucleotides read TGTGCCAGCAGTCCGGGGACAGGGTGGATTTCACCCCTCCACTTT. Its translation is CASSPGTGWISPLHF.

The rearrangement uses TRBV27 and TRBJ2-1; TRBD1 or TRBD2 may be the D gene (5 bases each). The V end was cut by 0 bases, the J end by 0 bases, with 21 bases between. Germline CDR1 and CDR2: MNHEY and SMNVEV (reference sequence). There are 20 residues in the CDR3. The CDR3 DNA reads as TGTGCCAGCAGTTTATCAACCGGGACCTATAGAGGAAGCTCCTACAATGAGCAGTTCTTC. This gives the protein CASSLSTGTYRGSSYNEQFF.

This clone has only one observation. V usage is TRBV5-1 and J usage is TRBJ2-1; TRBD2 matches 11 bases. CDR3 size: 16 residues. The J segment lost 4 bases and the V segment lost 1 base, leaving 4 bases of the junction unmatched. The V gene's germline CDR1 is SGHRS and CDR2 YFSETQ. CDR3 nucleotide sequence: TGCGCCAGCAGCTTGTTGACTAGCGGGGCGTACAATGAGCAGTTCTTC. The encoded protein is CASSLLTSGAYNEQFF. Using reference TRBV5-1 and TRBJ2-1 for the parts outside the CDR3, the full variable domain is KAGVTQTPRYLIKTRGQQVTLSCSPISGHRSVSWYQQTPGQGLQFLFEYFSETQRNKGNFPGRFSGRQFSNSRSEMNVSTLELGDSALYLCASSLLTSGAYNEQFFGPGTRLTVL.

The chain carries TRBV7-9 and TRBJ1-5; D is undetermined. V was pared by 1 base and J by 1 base, with 8 bases between. Germline V gene lookup returns CDR1 SEHNR and CDR2 FQNEAQ (reference sequence). The CDR3 spans 15 residues. CDR3 sequence reads: CASSLDGRSNQPQHF. Here the CDR3 DNA reads TGTGCCAGCAGCTTAGATGGACGGAGCAATCAGCCCCAGCATTTT.

The chain couples TRBV27 to TRBJ2-6; D gene uncertain. The ends were cut back, 7 bases at V and 1 base at J, with 14 bases in the middle. The CDR3 is made up of 16 amino acids. Germline V gene lookup returns CDR1 MNHEY and CDR2 SMNVEV (reference sequence). CDR3 in DNA: TGTGCCAGCAAGATGTCCCTCCATTCTGGGGCCAACGTCCTGACTTTC. Translation: CASKMSLHSGANVLTF.

The rearrangement links TRBV5-1 to TRBJ2-1; D is uncertain. This CDR3 has 15 residues. In germline, CDR1 is SGHRS, CDR2 YFSETQ. V lost 4 bases, J lost 2 bases, and 13 bases lay in between. CDR3 coding DNA: TGCGCCAGCAGCCCCCGAGAAGGGCCCTACAATGAGCAGTTCTTC. Protein sequence: CASSPREGPYNEQFF.

J is TRBJ1-6 and V is TRBV30; no reliable D call. The CDR3 sequence is 18 residues long. The ends were cut back, 3 bases at V and 0 bases at J, with 18 bases in the middle. Germline V CDR1 and CDR2: GTSNPN, SVGIG (reference sequence). This chain's CDR3 is CAWRYRALQSSYNSPLHF. The CDR3 DNA sequence: TGTGCCTGGAGATACCGGGCCCTTCAGAGCTCCTATAATTCACCCCTCCACTTT.

V is TRBV28 and J is TRBJ2-7; D is possibly TRBD2 (7 bases). V shed 6 bases and J shed 3 bases, with 18 bases lying between them. From germline, CDR1 is MDHEN and CDR2 SYDVKM. This CDR3 has 15 amino acids. CDR3 sequence reads: CASRDIWEGDYEQYF. As DNA, the CDR3 is TGTGCCAGCAGGGATATCTGGGAGGGGGACTACGAGCAGTACTTC.